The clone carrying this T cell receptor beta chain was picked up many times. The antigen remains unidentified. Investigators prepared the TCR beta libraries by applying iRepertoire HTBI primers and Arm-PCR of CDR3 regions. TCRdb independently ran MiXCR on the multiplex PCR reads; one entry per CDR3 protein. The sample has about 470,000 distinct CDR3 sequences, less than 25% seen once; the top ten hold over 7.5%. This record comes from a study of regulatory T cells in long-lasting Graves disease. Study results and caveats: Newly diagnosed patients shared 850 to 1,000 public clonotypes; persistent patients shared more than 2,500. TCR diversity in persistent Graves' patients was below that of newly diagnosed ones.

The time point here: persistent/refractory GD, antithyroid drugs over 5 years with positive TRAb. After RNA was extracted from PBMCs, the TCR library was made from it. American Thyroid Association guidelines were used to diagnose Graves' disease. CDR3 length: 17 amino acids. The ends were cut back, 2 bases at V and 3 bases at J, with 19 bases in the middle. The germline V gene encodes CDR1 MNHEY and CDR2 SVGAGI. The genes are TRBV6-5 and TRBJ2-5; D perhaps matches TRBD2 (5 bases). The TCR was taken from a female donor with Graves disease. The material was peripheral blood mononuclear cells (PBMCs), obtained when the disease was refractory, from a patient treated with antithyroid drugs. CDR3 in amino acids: CASSYEDLTAEEETQYF. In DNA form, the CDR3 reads TGTGCCAGCAGTTACGAGGATTTAACGGCGGAGGAAGAGACCCAGTACTTC.